A selection of T cell receptor beta chains follows, all from one sample in a study of cytomegalovirus exposure and HLA in healthy donors. The method was immunoSEQ multiplex PCR; TCRdb's version includes in-frame clones alone and lacks a portion of them. The table lists fewer than 250,000 clones, roughly 80% of them singletons. Source material: PBMCs. The receptors derive from a man in his forties in good health and CMV-seronegative. The CDR3 runs from the conserved cysteine through the conserved F or W. The D gene is left open where the match is weak. Some rows mark clone size as missing; the rest say once, few, many or name a class of expanded clone.

clone size,D gene,V gene,J gene,CDR3 protein,CDR3 DNA
NA,TRBD1,TRBV5-5,TRBJ1-6,CASSFASTGTPLHF,TGTGCCAGCAGCTTCGCGTCGACAGGGACACCCCTCCACTTT
NA,TRBD2,TRBV27,TRBJ2-1,CASSFAASGHNEQFF,TGTGCCAGCAGTTTCGCGGCTAGCGGTCACAATGAGCAGTTCTTC
once,NA,TRBV7-2,TRBJ1-3,CASSPDPGENTIYF,TGTGCCAGCAGCCCCGATCCAGGGGAAAACACCATATATTTT
NA,TRBD1,TRBV10-3,TRBJ1-5,CAISEGTGGGAQHF,TGTGCCATCAGTGAGGGGACAGGGGGCGGCGCCCAGCATTTT
few,NA,TRBV28,TRBJ2-1,CASSLIASEQFF,TGTGCCAGCAGTTTAATAGCGAGTGAGCAGTTCTTC
NA,TRBD1,TRBV30,TRBJ1-1,CAWSQVARDRARVAFF,TGTGCCTGGAGTCAGGTGGCCCGGGACAGGGCTCGGGTAGCTTTCTTT
NA,TRBD2,TRBV19,TRBJ2-1,CASSLTGTNNEQFF,TGTGCCAGTAGTTTAACCGGGACTAATAATGAGCAGTTCTTC
NA,NA,TRBV2,TRBJ1-3,CASINTIYF,TGTGCCAGTATAAACACCATATATTTT
NA,TRBD2,TRBV7-3,TRBJ2-7,CASSRSSGTYEQYF,TGTGCCAGCAGCCGGTCTAGCGGAACCTACGAGCAGTACTTC
NA,NA,TRBV6-5,TRBJ2-5,CASTSTDQETQYF,TGTGCCAGCACCTCGACAGACCAAGAGACCCAGTACTTC
NA,NA,TRBV30,TRBJ1-4,CASISLNEKLFF,TGTGCCTCTATCTCCCTCAATGAAAAACTGTTTTTT
NA,NA,TRBV5-1,TRBJ2-7,CASSLVNSYEQYF,TGCGCCAGCAGCTTGGTGAACAGCTACGAGCAGTACTTC
NA,TRBD1,TRBV4-2,TRBJ2-1,CASSQELGQGTGEQFF,TGTGCCAGCAGCCAAGAATTGGGACAGGGGACCGGCGAGCAGTTCTTC
NA,TRBD2,TRBV7-9,TRBJ2-2,CASSFRTSGSYGELFF,TGTGCCAGCAGCTTCCGGACTAGCGGGAGTTATGGGGAGCTGTTTTTT
NA,TRBD1,TRBV7-3,TRBJ1-6,CASSFGTANSPLHF,TGTGCCAGCAGCTTTGGGACAGCTAATTCACCCCTCCACTTT
NA,NA,TRBV4-2,TRBJ2-1,CASSQVLGTRVLRSEQFF,TGTGCCAGCAGCCAAGTTCTCGGGACACGAGTTTTGAGGAGTGAGCAGTTCTTC
NA,TRBD1,TRBV30,TRBJ1-5,CAWSRQGNNQPQHF,TGTGCCTGGAGTCGACAGGGGAACAATCAGCCCCAGCATTTT
NA,NA,TRBV5-6,TRBJ2-7,CASSTTGYHYEQYF,TGTGCCAGCAGCACTACAGGGTACCACTACGAGCAGTACTTC
NA,TRBD1,TRBV7-2,TRBJ1-3,CASSFDRDAGNTIYF,TGTGCCAGCAGCTTTGACAGGGATGCTGGAAACACCATATATTTT
NA,TRBD1,TRBV28,TRBJ2-3,CASSLSATGQGLDTDTQYF,TGTGCCAGCAGTTTATCCGCGACGGGACAGGGGTTAGACACAGATACGCAGTATTTT
NA,NA,TRBV28,TRBJ1-5,CASLGGFNQPQHF,TGTGCCAGTCTGGGGGGTTTCAATCAGCCCCAGCATTTT
few,NA,TRBV4-1,TRBJ2-7,CASSQDRQPYSYEQYF,TGCGCCAGCAGCCAAGATCGACAGCCATATTCCTACGAGCAGTACTTC
NA,NA,TRBV9,TRBJ2-7,CASSVTPGEQYF,TGTGCCAGCAGCGTCACCCCGGGGGAGCAGTACTTC
NA,TRBD1,TRBV4-1,TRBJ2-7,CASSRTGGRDEQYF,TGCGCCAGCAGTCGGACAGGGGGCAGGGACGAGCAGTACTTC
NA,NA,TRBV10-2,TRBJ1-2,CASGAANYGYTF,TGCGCCAGCGGTGCGGCTAACTATGGCTACACCTTC
NA,NA,TRBV7-2,TRBJ2-2,CASTPTRYGELFF,TGTGCCAGCACGCCCACGCGATACGGGGAGCTGTTTTTT
NA,TRBD1,TRBV13,TRBJ2-7,CASSSQTGSNEQYF,TGTGCCAGCAGCTCCCAGACAGGGAGCAACGAGCAGTACTTC
NA,TRBD1,TRBV5-1,TRBJ1-2,CASSLGDRFNYGYTF,TGCGCCAGCAGCTTGGGGGACAGGTTTAACTATGGCTACACCTTC
NA,NA,TRBV5-6,TRBJ2-1,CASSSVAGNEQFF,TGTGCCAGCAGCTCGGTGGCGGGCAATGAGCAGTTCTTC
NA,TRBD1,TRBV23-1,TRBJ2-2,CASSPTAGTANTGELFF,TGCGCCAGCAGTCCAACCGCCGGGACAGCGAACACCGGGGAGCTGTTTTTT
NA,NA,TRBV10-3,TRBJ2-7,CAISEFQYEQYF,TGTGCCATCAGTGAGTTTCAGTACGAGCAGTACTTC
NA,TRBD1,TRBV6-6,TRBJ1-2,CASSRDRGTKGYGYTF,TGTGCCAGCAGTAGGGACAGGGGAACTAAAGGCTATGGCTACACCTTC
once,NA,TRBV27,TRBJ2-7,CASSLSYSYEQYF,TGTGCCAGCAGTTTGAGCTACTCCTACGAGCAGTACTTC
NA,NA,TRBV6-6,TRBJ2-2,CASSLAGANTGELFF,TGTGCCAGCAGTCTGGCGGGGGCCAACACCGGGGAGCTGTTTTTT
NA,NA,TRBV5-1,TRBJ1-1,CASSLRMLQKAFF,TGCGCCAGCAGCTTACGGATGTTACAGAAAGCTTTCTTT
NA,TRBD2,TRBV19,TRBJ2-2,CASSVSSGRTGELFF,TGTGCCAGTAGTGTCTCTAGCGGGAGGACCGGGGAGCTGTTTTTT
NA,TRBD1,TRBV13,TRBJ2-7,CASSLGQGQYEQYF,TGTGCCAGCAGCTTAGGCCAGGGACAGTACGAGCAGTACTTC
few,TRBD1,TRBV2,TRBJ1-2,CASSIQGDYGYTF,TGTGCCAGCAGTATCCAGGGGGACTATGGCTACACCTTC
NA,TRBD1,TRBV4-3,TRBJ1-3,CASSEGTGDTTNYSGNTIYF,TGCGCCAGCAGCGAAGGGACAGGGGACACAACTAATTACTCTGGAAACACCATATATTTT
few,NA,TRBV7-9,TRBJ2-3,CASSLGPGVADTQYF,TGTGCCAGCAGCTTAGGCCCGGGGGTGGCAGATACGCAGTATTTT
NA,TRBD2,TRBV5-6,TRBJ2-3,CASSFGRDTQYF,TGTGCCAGCAGCTTCGGGAGGGATACGCAGTATTTT
NA,NA,TRBV30,TRBJ1-6,CAWRGQDRSPLHF,TGTGCCTGGAGGGGGCAGGACCGTTCACCCCTCCACTTT
NA,NA,TRBV18,TRBJ1-1,CASSPAWGLNTEAFF,TGTGCCAGCTCACCGGCGTGGGGCCTGAACACTGAAGCTTTCTTT
NA,NA,TRBV11-2,TRBJ2-6,CASSLDRVSGANVLTF,TGTGCCAGCAGCTTAGACCGGGTCTCTGGGGCCAACGTCCTGACTTTC
NA,NA,TRBV5-6,TRBJ1-1,CASSMLNFEAFF,TGTGCCAGCAGCATGTTGAACTTTGAAGCTTTCTTT
NA,NA,TRBV2,TRBJ2-5,CASKGEARGAQETQYF,TGTGCCAGCAAAGGGGAGGCTAGAGGGGCCCAAGAGACCCAGTACTTC
NA,NA,TRBV7-3,TRBJ2-6,CASSSGAGANVLTF,TGTGCCAGCAGCTCAGGGGCTGGGGCCAACGTCCTGACTTTC
NA,TRBD2,TRBV7-6,TRBJ2-5,CASRDPGGATSWDETQYF,TGTGCCAGCAGGGACCCCGGGGGGGCGACCTCATGGGATGAGACCCAGTACTTC
NA,NA,TRBV20-1,TRBJ1-1,CSARDRLRAFF,TGCAGTGCTAGGGACAGACTGAGAGCTTTCTTT
NA,NA,TRBV27,TRBJ2-1,CASSSGLGLEQFF,TGTGCCAGCAGTTCGGGACTTGGGCTTGAGCAGTTCTTC
NA,NA,TRBV27,TRBJ1-2,CASSLLSRAPYGYTF,TGTGCCAGCAGTTTATTATCCAGGGCTCCCTATGGCTACACCTTC
NA,NA,TRBV5-5,TRBJ2-7,CASSVGGGREQYF,TGTGCCAGCAGCGTGGGAGGCGGCCGCGAGCAGTACTTC
NA,NA,TRBV7-9,TRBJ1-4,CASSLRRGEKLFF,TGTGCCAGCAGCTTGAGAAGGGGGGAAAAACTGTTTTTT
NA,TRBD1,TRBV5-8,TRBJ2-4,CASSPRTDRGRAKNIQYF,TGTGCCAGCAGCCCAAGAACCGACAGGGGTCGAGCCAAAAACATTCAGTACTTC
NA,NA,TRBV6-6,TRBJ2-7,CASSYSRHEQYF,TGTGCCAGCAGTTACTCGAGGCACGAGCAGTACTTC
once,TRBD2,TRBV5-4,TRBJ2-3,CASSLGLAENTDTQYF,TGTGCCAGCAGCCTCGGACTAGCGGAAAACACAGATACGCAGTATTTT
NA,NA,TRBV2,TRBJ2-1,CASSDSQVLRHNEQFF,TGTGCCAGCAGCGATTCACAGGTTTTGCGTCACAATGAGCAGTTCTTC
few,NA,TRBV7-6,TRBJ2-2,CASSLFGRTNTGELFF,TGTGCCAGCAGCTTATTTGGCAGGACGAACACCGGGGAGCTGTTTTTT
NA,NA,TRBV5-1,TRBJ1-6,CASSLGGGSPLHF,TGCGCCAGCAGCTTGGGAGGGGGTTCACCCCTCCACTTT